The following is a TCR beta chain sequence with its context. Its specificity is unknown. The data were produced by immunoSEQ multiplex PCR, yet TCRdb's version contains in-frame clones alone and is incomplete. The data hold more than 110,000 clones, with 75% to 80% observed a single time. About 2.2 micrograms of genomic DNA, which was extracted from cryopreserved PBMCs, served as the material used for the TCR beta libraries. These data belong to a study of cytotoxic CD8 clonotypes in ibrutinib-treated CLL. In the study overall: Response material was collected after a median 12 months of treatment, range 6 to 36. The sample average was about 270,000 productive templates and fewer than 95,000 productive rearrangements.

Study outcomes and limitations: Clonality went up at the time of ibrutinib response, stayed stable in sustained remission, and later dropped back toward its baseline level at progression.

The receptor was derived from a human donor with chronic lymphocytic leukemia. The sequenced sample was PBMCs, obtained after 24 months of ibrutinib treatment.

CDR3 loop: CASSLGPTTGFF. The DNA of the CDR3 is TGTGCCAGCAGCTTAGGCCCCACGACAGGGTTCTTC. V gene TRBV7-9 combines with J gene TRBJ2-1; tentative D call: TRBD1 (6 bases). Trimming cost V 1 base and J 15 bases, with 13 bases left between them. CDR1 is SEHNR and CDR2 is FQNEAQ in the germline V gene (reference sequence). The CDR3 runs to 12 residues. Together with reference TRBV7-9 and TRBJ2-1, the CDR3 gives the full variable domain: DTGVSQNPRHKITKRGQNVTFRCDPISEHNRLYWYRQTLGQGPEFLTYFQNEAQLEKSRLLSDRFSAERPKGSFSTLEIQRTEQGDSAMYLCASSLGPTTGFFGPGTRLTVL.